This TCR beta chain was recovered during a study of human CD8 memory T cell subsets. The authors made TCR beta libraries using UMI-labeled 5' RACE. TCRdb processed the 5' RACE reads again and assigns one entry to each CDR3 protein, with no DNA. The data show thousands of distinct CDR3 sequences, and the top ten clones hold around a fifth. The origin of this receptor is a human donor in good health. Sequencing was carried out using CD8+ T cells from PBMCs.

This chain's CDR3 is CASRPGSGIYTF. The rearrangement links TRBV7-8 to TRBJ1-2. The length of the CDR3 is 12 residues. CDR1 SGHVS and CDR2 FQNEAQ come from the germline V gene.